A selection of T cell receptor beta chains follows, all from one sample in a study of T cells in Graves' hyperthyroidism and ophthalmopathy. TCRdb reanalysed the multiplex PCR reads using MiXCR and keeps one entry per CDR3 protein. The sample carries hundreds of thousands of distinct CDR3 sequences, approximately 15% recorded once. Source material: blood. The receptors were gathered from a woman aged 18-35 years with Graves' hyperthyroidism. Both conserved end residues are part of each CDR3. A D gene is named only where the DNA matches it firmly. Only part of the rows carry a size: once, few, many, or a class if the clone is expanded.

V gene,clone size,J gene,D gene,CDR3 DNA,CDR3 protein
TRBV19,NA,TRBJ1-2,NA,TGTGCCAGTAGGGAGCGAAGGGGCCGCGACTATGGCTACACCTTC,CASRERRGRDYGYTF
TRBV30,many,TRBJ1-4,NA,TGTGCCTGGAGTGTTACCACGGGAACTAATGAAAAACTGTTTTTT,CAWSVTTGTNEKLFF
TRBV7-9,NA,TRBJ2-1,NA,TGTGCCATACAAGGGAGGTTGGGCTACAATGAGCAGTTCTTC,CAIQGRLGYNEQFF
TRBV24-1,NA,TRBJ2-3,TRBD2,TGTGCCACCAGTGATCCCGCTCTAGCGGGAGGCACAGATACGCAGTATTTT,CATSDPALAGGTDTQYF
TRBV7-8,many,TRBJ1-1,TRBD1,TGTGCCAGCAGCCATGACAGGGACACTGAAGCTTTCTTT,CASSHDRDTEAFF
TRBV11-2,many,TRBJ2-7,TRBD2,TGTGCCAGCAGCCTGGGTCGCGGGAGGGCCGCCTACGAGCAGTACTTC,CASSLGRGRAAYEQYF
TRBV7-8,NA,TRBJ1-5,NA,TGTGCCAGCAGCTTAACTCCGCAGGGACCGTATAGCAATCAGCCCCAGCATTTT,CASSLTPQGPYSNQPQHF
TRBV6-1,few,TRBJ2-3,NA,TGTGCCAGCGGCGGGATGGGTACAGATACGCAGTATTTT,CASGGMGTDTQYF
TRBV12-3/TRBV12-4,many,TRBJ2-1,TRBD1,TGTGCCAGCAGTTTAGCGAAGGGGACAGGACGAGAGAACAATGAGCAGTTCTTC,CASSLAKGTGRENNEQFF
TRBV2,NA,TRBJ2-1,NA,TGTGCCAGCCCTTCTGGGGGGCGGTCCTACAATGAGCAGTTCTTC,CASPSGGRSYNEQFF
TRBV11-3,many,TRBJ2-1,NA,TGTGCCAGCAGCTCCTTGCCTTGGAATGAGCAGTTCTTC,CASSSLPWNEQFF
TRBV28,NA,TRBJ1-2,NA,TGTGCCAGCAGTTTAAAGCTCTACAGCGGCTACACCTTC,CASSLKLYSGYTF
TRBV19,NA,TRBJ1-1,NA,TGTGCCAGTAGTATTTCTTACAGACTGAACACTGAAGCTTTCTTT,CASSISYRLNTEAFF
TRBV12-3/TRBV12-4,many,TRBJ2-3,NA,TGTGCCAGCAGATGGGGGAATACGCAGTATTTT,CASRWGNTQYF
TRBV28,NA,TRBJ1-6,TRBD1,TGTGCCAGCAGTTCCGTTCTTGCTGAGGGGGCCTACCGAAATAATTCACCCCTCCACTTT,CASSSVLAEGAYRNNSPLHF
TRBV28,many,TRBJ2-7,TRBD2,TGTGCCAGCAGTACTAGCGGAACGAGCTCCTACGAGCAGTACTTC,CASSTSGTSSYEQYF
TRBV6-1,NA,TRBJ1-4,TRBD1,TGTGCCAGCAGAGACAGGGGTTCGGGCCATAATGAAAAACTGTTTTTT,CASRDRGSGHNEKLFF
TRBV18,many,TRBJ2-4,TRBD2,TGTGCCAGCTCACCCAGTAGCGGGGCCCTCAAAAACATTCAGTACTTC,CASSPSSGALKNIQYF
TRBV12-3/TRBV12-4,NA,TRBJ2-1,TRBD2,TGTGCCAGCAGTCCACTCAGCGGGAGCTACTACAATGAGCAGTTCTTC,CASSPLSGSYYNEQFF
TRBV28,NA,TRBJ1-4,TRBD1,TGTGCCAGCACCCAGGGGGGACATGAAGAAAAACTGTTTTTT,CASTQGGHEEKLFF